The next 14 T cell receptor beta chains were all read from a single sample in a study of molecular identifiers for immune sequencing clone quantification. TCRdb called the PCR reads again in MiXCR, with one record for every CDR3 protein. The sample lists 300,000 to 400,000 distinct CDR3 sequences, about 22% occurring once. The material sequenced was naive CD8+ T cells from blood, with Jurkat cell RNA spiked in. Indicated subset: FACS-sorted CD8+CD4-CCR7+CD45RA+ naive T cells. The source is a human donor in good health. Some libraries in this study had Jurkat cell RNA spiked in.

This clonotype was counted ten times or more. The V call is TRBV28, the J call TRBJ2-7; TRBD1 is a possible D gene (6 bases). The CDR3 has 15 residues. V lost 2 bases and J 0 bases, leaving 11 bases between the germline ends. Germline V CDR1 and CDR2: MDHEN, SYDVKM. In nucleotides, the CDR3 is TGTGCCAGCAGTTTAAGGGGACACCTCTCCTACGAGCAGTACTTC. It is translated as CASSLRGHLSYEQYF.

The chain has TRBV19 and TRBJ1-3, with 7 bases matching TRBD1. The junction had 13 bases not matched to a gene; V was cut back by 8 bases and J by 0 bases. This CDR3 has 17 residues. The germline V gene has CDR1 LNHDA and CDR2 SQIVND (reference sequence). This CDR3 reads CASSRDRLSSSGNTIYF. The DNA of the CDR3 is TGTGCCAGTTCCCGGGACAGACTCTCCAGCTCTGGAAACACCATATATTTT.

This clonotype occurred many times. The chain couples TRBV4-3 to TRBJ1-3; D is possibly TRBD1 (5 bases). This CDR3 spans 16 amino acids. Trimming removed 3 bases from V and 3 bases from J, with 15 bases in between. The germline CDR1 and CDR2 sequences are LGHNA and YSLEER. CDR3 DNA: TGCGCCAGCAGCCAGGGATTCGGGGGTGTTGGAAACACCATATATTTT. This sequence encodes CASSQGFGGVGNTIYF.

In this sample, this clonotype turned up many times. V is TRBV6-5 and J is TRBJ2-7; possibly TRBD2 for D (7 bases). Deletions cut 0 bases from V and 6 bases from J, with 12 bases between. The CDR3 runs to 14 residues. The germline CDR1 and CDR2 sequences are MNHEY and SVGAGI. CDR3 amino acids: CASSYSGGLLEQYF. In DNA, the CDR3 is TGTGCCAGCAGTTACTCGGGGGGGCTTCTCGAGCAGTACTTC.

This clonotype was recorded at least ten times. J is TRBJ2-7 and V is TRBV5-1; TRBD1 matches at 10 bases. The V segment lost 4 bases and the J segment 5 bases; nucleotides outside the gene matches: 6. The CDR3 has 14 amino acids. Germline-derived CDR1 and CDR2 are SGHRS and YFSETQ. CDR3 bases: TGCGCCAGCAGCCCGGGACAGGGGAGTAACGAGCAGTACTTC. Translating gives CASSPGQGSNEQYF.

Concerning this clonotype: One end of the junction varies from germline; a read error may be responsible. The chain recombines TRBV6-6 with TRBJ1-5, with D possibly TRBD1 on 5 matching bases. CDR1 and CDR2 (germline): MNHNY, SVGAGI (reference sequence). The CDR3 loop spans 15 amino acids. CDR3 region: CASSSSTEYNQPHHF. Here the CDR3 DNA reads TGTGCCAGCAGTTCCTCGACAGAATACAATCAGCCCCATCATTTT.

This clonotype was seen a handful of times. The chain uses TRBV19 and TRBJ2-7; weak D call: TRBD2 (5 bases). The CDR3 is 15 residues long. Trimming cost V 2 bases and J 2 bases, with 13 bases left between them. The germline CDR1 and CDR2 sequences are LNHDA and SQIVND (reference sequence). In DNA, the CDR3 is TGTGCCAGTAGTATACGGCCGGGGAGCACCTACGAGCAGTACTTC. Its translation: CASSIRPGSTYEQYF.

The chain uses TRBV12-5 and TRBJ2-1; 10 bases map to TRBD2. V trimming: 4 bases; J trimming: 6 bases; junction bases outside the gene matches: 9. The length of the CDR3 is 16 residues. Germline loops: CDR1 LGHNT, CDR2 FRNRAP. DNA of the CDR3: TGTGCTAGTGGTTCGTTACTAGCGGGAAGTTCCAATGAGCAGTTCTTC. The encoded protein is CASGSLLAGSSNEQFF.

This clonotype was detected many times. This rearrangement joins TRBV4-3 to TRBJ2-3, with unresolved D. V lost 1 base and J lost 0, with 11 bases in between. Looked up from germline, CDR1 is LGHNA and CDR2 is YSLEER. This CDR3 contains 16 residues. The CDR3 nucleotides read TGCGCCAGCAGCCAAGGAGGTGCAACTAGCACAGATACGCAGTATTTT. This translates into CASSQGGATSTDTQYF.

This clonotype came up many times. The CDR3 is CASSKEEGASNGMNTEAFF. The CDR3 coding sequence is TGTGCCAGCAGCAAAGAGGAGGGGGCCTCGAATGGTATGAACACTGAAGCTTTCTTT. The genes are TRBV21-1 and TRBJ1-1; TRBD1 was called by the table and not checked on the DNA. TRBV21-1 is annotated as a pseudogene. The length of the CDR3 is 19 residues.

Concerning this clonotype: A much larger clone lies a single base off, so this may be a read error. This chain links TRBV4-1 with TRBJ1-4, with D perhaps matching TRBD1 (6 bases). Germline V gene sequence: CDR1 MGHRA, CDR2 YSYEKL. V lost 4 bases and J lost 7, with 13 bases in between. The CDR3 length is 14 residues. CDR3 in amino acids: CASSLGAGVEKLFF. The DNA of the CDR3 is TGCGCCAGCAGCCTAGGGGCAGGGGTTGAAAAACTGTTTTTT.

On this clonotype itself: The CDR3 ends on some other residue instead of the conserved phenylalanine or tryptophan, so this is likely a read error. The chain joins TRBV7-3 to TRBJ2-3, with 10 positions matching TRBD2. The CDR3 is 15 amino acids. Germline lookup yields CDR1 SGHTA and CDR2 FQGTGA. After removal of 5 bases from V and 6 bases from J, the junction contained 8 bases not matched to a gene. In DNA form, the CDR3 reads TGTGCCAGCAGCACCTTAGCGGGAGGCGCCGATACGCAGTATTCT. Amino acid sequence: CASSTLAGGADTQYS.

This clonotype was seen repeatedly, ten times or more. The rearrangement joins TRBV9 to TRBJ1-2; no reliable D call. Trimming left V 4 bases short and J 5 bases short, with 15 bases between. Germline assignment: CDR1 SGDLS and CDR2 YYNGEE. The CDR3 spans 14 residues. CDR3 in DNA: TGTGCCAGCAGCTCCCCCGGACTGAGATATGGCTACACCTTC. Its protein product is CASSSPGLRYGYTF.

About this clonotype: This sequence may be a read error, since a much larger clone differs from it by one base. The CDR3 nucleotides are TGCGCCAGCAGCCAAGAAGAGGCAGGTGGCATTCAGTACTTC. It codes for CASSQEEAGGIQYF. This chain uses TRBV4-1 with TRBJ2-4; D gene uncertain. This CDR3 is 14 amino acids long. Trimming took off 0 bases at V and 9 bases at J, with 12 bases between the two ends. Germline CDR1 and CDR2: MGHRA and YSYEKL.